The T cell receptor beta chain described here comes from a study of CD8 T cells in ankylosing spondylitis. The study's findings and limits: Clones linked to disease were reported to show significant enrichment in matched ankylosing spondylitis synovial fluid.

MiXCR, applied by TCRdb to the 5' RACE reads, yields one record per CDR3 protein. The sample shows roughly 250,000 distinct CDR3 sequences, around 7.8% of them seen only once. This clonotype showed up many times. The antigen remains unidentified. Germline V gene data show CDR1 as LGHNA and CDR2 as YNFKEQ. CDR3 length: 13 residues. Deletions cut 0 bases from V and 7 bases from J, with 4 bases between. Input material: blood, either unsorted or a sorted T cell fraction (not recorded which). The genes are TRBV4-2 and TRBJ1-6; D unresolved. This receptor was obtained from a male donor with ankylosing spondylitis or in good health (not recorded which). CDR3 DNA: TGTGCCAGCAGCCAAGATCCCAATTCACCCCTCCACTTT. As protein: CASSQDPNSPLHF.